The next 4 T cell receptor beta chains were all read from a single sample in a study of spatial heterogeneity in lung cancer (dated by TCRdb to the late 2010s). Libraries were prepared through 5' RACE. Data came from a NextSeq 500. The public reads were run again by TCRdb, first through fastp at Q25 and then through MiXCR, and only productive beta chains were kept. Rows with one shared CDR3 protein collapse into an entry with the most common genes and DNA. The sample table shows around 110,000 distinct CDR3 sequences, and roughly an eighth are seen once. The top ten hold approximately 16% of the sample. The meaning of the sample's time point label: blood at routine non-recurrence follow-up after resection. TCR sequencing used whole RNA extracted from tumor and nontumor lung tissue, or from cryopreserved PBMC samples, without cell sorting. The specimen was PBMCs, collected at follow-up. Source of these receptors: a male donor with early-stage non-small cell lung cancer.

The sample holds a few counts of this clonotype. This chain joins TRBV3-1 and TRBJ2-3; D is uncertain. The V gene's germline CDR1 is LGHDT and CDR2 YNNKEL (reference sequence). The CDR3 length is 15 residues. With 4 bases removed from V and 1 base from J, the gap between germline ends came to 12 bases. The CDR3 DNA follows: TGTGCCAGCAGCCCGAGTAATACCGGCACAGATACGCAGTATTTT. Protein: CASSPSNTGTDTQYF.

This clonotype was seen many times. The chain joins TRBV5-1 to TRBJ2-1; TRBD2 aligns across 7 bases. Germline CDR1 SGHRS, CDR2 YFSETQ. V lost 7 bases to trimming and J lost 2 bases; unmatched junction nucleotides: 18. CDR3 length: 18 residues. The CDR3 spells CASGPSPSGASPYNEQFF. CDR3 in DNA: TGCGCCAGCGGACCGAGTCCGAGCGGGGCTTCTCCCTACAATGAGCAGTTCTTC.

Regarding this clonotype: One end of the junction varies from germline; a read error may be responsible. V and J are TRBV7-2 and TRBJ2-3, with TRBD1 matching 9 bases. This CDR3 has 18 residues. Germline V CDR1 and CDR2: SGHTA, FQGNSA. CDR3 nucleotides: TGTGCCAGCAGCCTAGCTATGCGGACAGGGGTATTCACAGATACGCAGTATTTT. The encoded protein is CASSLAMRTGVFTDTQYF.

In its sample, this clonotype was seen a few times. V is TRBV2 and J is TRBJ1-5; a possible D gene is TRBD1 (6 bases). Trimming stripped 6 bases from V and 3 bases from J, with 15 bases between. This CDR3 region has 15 residues. Germline V CDR1 and CDR2: SNHLY, FYNNEI. In DNA, the CDR3 is TGTGCCAGCAGGAACAGGGTGTCACCCAATCAGCCCCAGCATTTT. Translated, it gives CASRNRVSPNQPQHF.